The clone carrying this T cell receptor (beta chain) came up a few times. What it binds is unknown. Germline assignment: CDR1 PRHDT and CDR2 FYEKMQ (reference sequence). The CDR3 sequence is 17 residues long. Trimming left V 0 bases short and J 3 bases short, with 15 bases between. The data were taken from a study of T cell responses to AZD1222 COVID-19 vaccine. Points from the study as a whole: Spike as a whole was targeted by vaccine-associated CD4 TCRs, dominant at 160-218 and 743-854. There were mostly white British donors and more females than males, and clonal diversity was possibly underestimated.

This table comes from immunoSEQ multiplex PCR, and its TCRdb copy is limited to in-frame clones, with some not included. The sample has about 140,000 clones, 88% seen once. The material sequenced was peripheral blood, taken on day 0 of AZD1222 vaccination. The chain links TRBV13 to TRBJ1-3, with a possible D match to TRBD1 (5 bases). The TCR originated in an adult in good health. The CDR3 DNA reads TGTGCCAGCAGCTTAGGAGTACCAGGGAACGGTGGAAACACCATATATTTT. The encoded protein is CASSLGVPGNGGNTIYF.